These 26 T cell receptor beta chains were sequenced from one sample in a study of CXCR3-negative and CXCR3-positive naive CD8 T cells. Study conclusions and caveats: Compared with CXCR3-negative naive cells, CXCR3-positive naive cells showed more hydrophobic TRB CDR3s.

UMI-tagged TRB cDNA libraries were built via 5' RACE. TCRdb re-called the 5' RACE reads and shows each CDR3 protein once, DNA omitted. There are 95,000 to 100,000 distinct CDR3 sequences in the sample, with around 0.99% held by the top ten. What these receptors recognize is not known. Material for sequencing was naive CXCR3+ CD8+ T cells from blood. As for subset: CD45RO-CCR7+CD27+CD95- naive CD8+ T cells expressing CXCR3 (TNR3+). These receptors were collected from a human donor in good health. Some clones in this sample may be carry-over from other donors' samples.

V gene TRBV10-3 combines with J gene TRBJ2-1. Looked up from germline, CDR1 is ENHRY and CDR2 is SYGVKD. CDR3 size: 16 residues. The CDR3 loop is CAIRERLARHDNEQFF.

This chain links TRBV28 with TRBJ1-2. Per the germline V gene, CDR1 is MDHEN and CDR2 is SYDVKM. This CDR3 is built from 15 residues. The CDR3 loop reads CASSFVGTAVWGYTF.

The chain carries TRBV6-5 and TRBJ2-2; TCRdb picks TRBD1, but there is no DNA to check that call. The CDR3 totals 16 residues. CDR1 MNHEY and CDR2 SVGAGI come from the germline V gene. The CDR3 sequence is CASSSDLDRNTGELFF.

This sequence joins TRBV29-1 and TRBJ2-3; no DNA is available, so the TRBD2 call from TCRdb remains unchecked. CDR3 length equals 17 residues. CDR1 and CDR2 from the germline V gene are SQVTM and ANQGSEA. The CDR3 spells CSVDQATSGGAPNTQYF.

The V and J genes are TRBV6-2 or TRBV6-3 and TRBJ2-3. This CDR3 has 13 amino acids. The germline CDR1 and CDR2 sequences are MNHEY and SVGEGT. CDR3 in amino acids: CASSSAVSDTQYF.

The chain is built from TRBV5-1 and TRBJ2-2; as DNA is missing, the TRBD1 call by TCRdb cannot be tested. The germline V gene encodes CDR1 SGHRS and CDR2 YFSETQ. The CDR3 sequence is 15 residues long. The CDR3 sequence is CASSFGQGGTGELFF.

This chain joins TRBV20-1 and TRBJ2-5; TCRdb lists TRBD2, though no DNA is available to test this call. There are 15 residues in the CDR3. Germline V CDR1 and CDR2: DFQATT, SNEGSKA (reference sequence). The CDR3 protein is CSALSSGERQETQYF.

V and J are TRBV28 and TRBJ1-2. Germline CDR1 MDHEN, CDR2 SYDVKM. The CDR3 loop spans 14 amino acids. This chain's CDR3 is CASSLFTSGGGYTF.

This sequence joins TRBV6-4 and TRBJ2-1; TCRdb's D gene call, TRBD2, goes unchecked for lack of DNA. CDR3 length: 14 residues. In germline, CDR1 is MRHNA, CDR2 SNTAGT. CDR3 region: CASSASGDYNEQFF.

The chain's CDR3 is CAWSSGSGSTEAFF. The rearrangement uses TRBV30 and TRBJ1-1. In germline, CDR1 is GTSNPN, CDR2 SVGIG (reference sequence). The CDR3 sequence is 14 residues long.

V usage is TRBV29-1 and J usage is TRBJ2-7. Germline CDR1 SQVTM, CDR2 ANQGSEA. The CDR3 covers 15 residues. This CDR3 is CSVESSRGDPYEQYF.

The V and J genes are TRBV5-1 and TRBJ2-2. Germline CDR1 reads SGHRS; CDR2 reads YFSETQ. The CDR3 is made up of 14 amino acids. The CDR3 loop reads CASSLEPRTGELFF.

V and J are TRBV7-2 and TRBJ2-2; there is no DNA to check the TCRdb D call of TRBD1. Per the germline V gene, CDR1 is SGHTA and CDR2 is FQGNSA. This CDR3 comprises 15 residues. The CDR3 region is CASSWWGGNTGELFF.

The chain links TRBV4-3 to TRBJ2-7; TCRdb gives TRBD2 as the D gene, but with no DNA this cannot be confirmed. CDR1 and CDR2 (germline): LGHNA, YSLEER. The CDR3 is 15 amino acids. CDR3 region: CASSQGGGPTYEQYF.

This chain's CDR3 is CSVVPGQGAMETQYF. The rearrangement links TRBV29-1 to TRBJ2-5; the TCRdb call, TRBD1, lacks DNA for checking. From germline, CDR1 is SQVTM and CDR2 ANQGSEA. The CDR3 has 15 amino acids.

The chain has TRBV7-7 and TRBJ2-5; the TCRdb D gene call, TRBD1, has no DNA to confirm it. This CDR3 spans 15 amino acids. Germline CDR1 and CDR2: SSHAT and FNYEAQ (reference sequence). CDR3 in amino acids: CASRQLGNPGETQYF.

The chain links TRBV7-9 to TRBJ1-2; there is no DNA to check the TCRdb D call of TRBD1. Germline V gene sequence: CDR1 SEHNR, CDR2 FQNEAQ (reference sequence). The CDR3 is 14 residues long. The CDR3 reads CASSAGNPNYGYTF. Full variable domain (missing parts from reference TRBV7-9 and TRBJ1-2): DTGVSQNPRHKITKRGQNVTFRCDPISEHNRLYWYRQTLGQGPEFLTYFQNEAQLEKSRLLSDRFSAERPKGSFSTLEIQRTEQGDSAMYLCASSAGNPNYGYTFGSGTRLTVV.

The chain employs TRBV15 and TRBJ2-7; absent DNA, TCRdb's TRBD2 call cannot be checked. The CDR3 totals 15 residues. In germline, CDR1 is LNHNV, CDR2 YYDKDF (reference sequence). The CDR3 is CATSSLPGRGSEQYF. The whole variable domain, filled in from reference TRBV15 and TRBJ2-7, reads DAMVIQNPRYQVTQFGKPVTLSCSQTLNHNVMYWYQQKSSQAPKLLFHYYDKDFNNEADTPDNFQSRRPNTSFCFLDIRSPGLGDTAMYLCATSSLPGRGSEQYFGPGTRLTVT.

The chain carries TRBV20-1 and TRBJ1-2. CDR1 and CDR2 (germline): DFQATT, SNEGSKA (reference sequence). The CDR3 spans 14 residues. CDR3 residues: CSAREDGRDVGYTF.

The genes are TRBV11-2 and TRBJ2-1; the D call from TCRdb, TRBD1, cannot be confirmed without DNA. The CDR3 runs 17 residues. The germline CDR1 and CDR2 sequences are SGHAT and FQNNGV. CDR3 residues: CATAGTGETIGNNEQFF.

V and J are TRBV7-3 and TRBJ1-1; the TRBD1 assignment by TCRdb is unverifiable without DNA. This CDR3 contains 14 residues. CDR1 and CDR2 (germline): SGHTA, FQGTGA. The CDR3 sequence is CASSSGLGDTEAFF.

This chain links TRBV28 with TRBJ1-5. Germline-derived CDR1 and CDR2 are MDHEN and SYDVKM. CDR3 length: 14 residues. This CDR3 is CASSFSRYNQPQHF.

The V gene is TRBV9, the J gene TRBJ1-1; TCRdb's D gene call, TRBD1, goes unchecked for lack of DNA. The CDR3 spans 14 residues. Germline V gene lookup returns CDR1 SGDLS and CDR2 YYNGEE. The CDR3 sequence is CASSPRGVNTEAFF.

This CDR3 reads CASSLATFRGQDGYTF. This chain uses TRBV5-5 with TRBJ1-2; no DNA is available, so the TRBD1 call from TCRdb remains unchecked. Germline V gives CDR1 SGHKS, CDR2 YYEKEE (reference sequence). This CDR3 has 16 residues.

This chain joins TRBV4-1 and TRBJ2-7; there is no DNA to check the TCRdb D call of TRBD1. Germline assignment: CDR1 MGHRA and CDR2 YSYEKL. There are 16 residues in the CDR3. CDR3 loop: CVSSQKGQGSTYEQYF.

The chain recombines TRBV3-1 with TRBJ2-7; TCRdb lists TRBD2, though no DNA is available to test this call. This CDR3 contains 16 residues. Germline V lookup: CDR1 LGHDT, CDR2 YNNKEL (reference sequence). The CDR3 sequence: CASSQGSLAGGDEQYF.